These 29 T cell receptor beta chains originate from one sample sequenced in a study of Graves' ophthalmopathy and Graves' hyperthyroidism. Beta-chain TCR CDR3 regions were amplified from RNA transcripts. First-round RT-PCR relied on HTBI primers, and a second-round multiplex PCR came next. TCRdb used MiXCR to reprocess the multiplex PCR reads, holding one entry per CDR3 protein. The profile shows about 240,000 distinct CDR3 sequences, around 50% of them singletons. Sequences were obtained from peripheral blood. The source is an adult man with Graves' ophthalmopathy.

The chain carries TRBV2 and TRBJ2-7; 7 positions match TRBD1. The CDR3 loop spans 16 amino acids. The J segment lost 0 bases and the V segment lost 5 bases, leaving 10 bases of the junction unmatched. Per germline, CDR1 SNHLY and CDR2 FYNNEI. The CDR3 protein is CASSLSGQLSSYEQYF. The CDR3 bases are TGTGCCAGCAGTTTATCGGGACAGTTGAGCTCCTACGAGCAGTACTTC. Full variable domain (outside the CDR3, taken from reference TRBV2 and TRBJ2-7): EPEVTQTPSHQVTQMGQEVILRCVPISNHLYFYWYRQILGQKVEFLVSFYNNEISEKSEIFDDQFSVERPDGSNFTLKIRSTKLEDSAMYFCASSLSGQLSSYEQYFGPGTRLTVT.

The rearrangement uses TRBV5-4 and TRBJ1-2, with 11 bases identical to TRBD1. The V segment lost 4 bases and the J segment 8 bases; nucleotides outside the gene matches: 10. CDR3 length equals 15 residues. From germline, CDR1 is SGHNT and CDR2 YYREEE (reference sequence). In DNA form, the CDR3 reads TGTGCCAGCAGCGTCGGACAGGGGGCTTCAACCGGCTACACCTTC. It codes for CASSVGQGASTGYTF.

This clonotype was picked up a small number of times. The CDR3 here is CSQEALAGGQETQYF. CDR3 DNA: TGCAGCCAAGAAGCCTTAGCGGGGGGCCAAGAGACCCAGTACTTC. The rearrangement uses TRBV29-1 and TRBJ2-5; TRBD2 matches at 10 bases. V lost 8 bases to trimming and J lost 1 base; unmatched junction nucleotides: 10. The CDR3 sequence is 15 residues long. The germline CDR1 and CDR2 sequences are SQVTM and ANQGSEA.

This clonotype occurred a few times. V is TRBV7-9 and J is TRBJ1-4; D not certain. The CDR3 is made up of 12 amino acids. V was pared by 2 bases and J by 8 bases, with 6 bases between. Germline CDR1 SEHNR, CDR2 FQNEAQ (reference sequence). DNA of the CDR3: TGTGCCAGCAGCTTATTAGTCGAAAAACTGTTTTTT. Protein product: CASSLLVEKLFF.

This rearrangement joins TRBV10-3 to TRBJ1-6; D is perhaps TRBD1 (5 bases). Germline V gene sequence: CDR1 ENHRY, CDR2 SYGVKD. The CDR3 consists of 14 residues. Trimming removed 6 bases from V and 1 base from J, with 7 bases in between. The CDR3 spells CAIREGSYNSPLHF. The DNA of the CDR3 is TGTGCCATCAGGGAGGGGTCCTATAATTCACCCCTCCACTTT.

The sample holds a few counts of this clonotype. The rearrangement uses TRBV10-3 and TRBJ2-7; D call uncertain. The CDR3 is 14 residues long. The V gene's germline CDR1 is ENHRY and CDR2 SYGVKD. The ends were cut back, 7 bases at V and 7 bases at J, with 20 bases in the middle. CDR3 amino acids: CAITRTSGKEEQYF. The CDR3 coding sequence is TGTGCCATCACCCGGACCAGTGGTAAGGAAGAGCAGTACTTC.

The DNA for the CDR3 is TGTGCCAGCAGTTTGTTTCAGGTCGAGGACGAGCAGTACTTC. Translation: CASSLFQVEDEQYF. This chain uses TRBV28 with TRBJ2-7; D is unresolved. The CDR3 runs 14 residues. V lost 3 bases, J lost 5 bases, and 14 bases lay in between. CDR1 MDHEN and CDR2 SYDVKM come from the germline V gene.

To note about this clonotype: The germline gene is not matched at one end of the junction; a read error may be the cause. The genes are TRBV9 and TRBJ1-2; D possibly corresponds to TRBD1 (5 bases). CDR1 and CDR2 from the germline V gene are SGDLS and YYNGEE. The CDR3 runs 13 residues. The DNA for the CDR3 is TGTGCCAGCAGCGTTGGAGGGGCCTATGACTACACCTTC. Translated, it gives CASSVGGAYDYTF.

The chain uses TRBV7-9 and TRBJ1-1, with a weak D call TRBD1 (5 bases). Between the trimmed V and J ends, which lost 1 base and 5 bases, there was a span of 11 bases. This CDR3 contains 14 residues. Germline assignment: CDR1 SEHNR and CDR2 FQNEAQ (reference sequence). The CDR3 DNA follows: TGTGCCAGCAGCTTAGGGGGGGTTGGGACTGAAGCTTTCTTT. It is translated as CASSLGGVGTEAFF.

The rearrangement uses TRBV10-3 and TRBJ1-2; D remains unclear. Per the germline V gene, CDR1 is ENHRY and CDR2 is SYGVKD. The ends were cut back, 10 bases at V and 4 bases at J, with 16 bases in the middle. The CDR3 length is 13 residues. Written as DNA, the CDR3 is TGTGCCAGCAAGGAGGGTGGGGTCTATGGCTACACCTTC. It translates to CASKEGGVYGYTF.

The V gene is TRBV7-2, the J gene TRBJ1-5; no reliable D call. Per the germline V gene, CDR1 is SGHTA and CDR2 is FQGNSA. The CDR3 length is 11 residues. With 5 bases removed from V and 9 bases from J, the gap between germline ends came to 8 bases. CDR3: CASSVWGPQHF. In nucleotides, the CDR3 is TGTGCCAGCAGCGTCTGGGGGCCCCAGCATTTT.

This sequence joins TRBV19 and TRBJ2-7; maybe TRBD1 (5 bases). V was clipped by 9 bases and J by 4 bases, with 16 bases between them. There are 13 residues in the CDR3. Per the germline V gene, CDR1 is LNHDA and CDR2 is SQIVND (reference sequence). DNA of the CDR3: TGTGCCAGCAGCTTGGGGCTCAAATACGAGCAGTACTTC. The encoded protein is CASSLGLKYEQYF.

The chain recombines TRBV7-2 with TRBJ1-2; D unclear. CDR1 and CDR2 from the germline V gene are SGHTA and FQGNSA. The CDR3 is made up of 14 amino acids. Trimming left V 0 bases short and J 6 bases short, with 11 bases between. The CDR3 sequence is CASSLAQGWDGYTF. CDR3 nucleotides: TGTGCCAGCAGCTTAGCCCAAGGGTGGGATGGCTACACCTTC. The full variable domain, completed using reference TRBV7-2 and TRBJ1-2, is GAGVSQSPSNKVTEKGKDVELRCDPISGHTALYWYRQSLGQGLEFLIYFQGNSAPDKSGLPSDRFSAERTGGSVSTLTIQRTQQEDSAVYLCASSLAQGWDGYTFGSGTRLTVV.

The table lists this clonotype with many counts. The V gene is TRBV29-1, the J gene TRBJ2-5; D remains unclear. This CDR3 region has 12 residues. Germline loops: CDR1 SQVTM, CDR2 ANQGSEA. V lost 5 bases and J 5 bases, leaving 12 bases between the germline ends. CDR3 DNA sequence: TGCAGCGTTCGAGAGTTCGGGGAGACCCAGTACTTC. Translating it yields CSVREFGETQYF.

V usage is TRBV29-1 and J usage is TRBJ2-5; 8 nucleotides match TRBD1. CDR3 length: 14 amino acids. Germline CDR1 reads SQVTM; CDR2 reads ANQGSEA. V was pared by 7 bases and J by 5 bases, with 12 bases of the junction left unmatched. The CDR3 DNA follows: TGCAGCGCGGCTCCGGGACAGGTGGGGGAGACCCAGTACTTC. Amino acids: CSAAPGQVGETQYF.

The sample holds a few counts of this clonotype. The genes are TRBV7-3 and TRBJ2-2; 10 bases align to TRBD1. The CDR3 runs 15 residues. Germline CDR1 is SGHTA and CDR2 is FQGTGA. V was clipped by 6 bases and J by 3 bases; unmatched bases: 4. The CDR3 nucleotides read TGTGCCAGCAGTACCGGGACAGGGGACACCGGGGAGCTGTTTTTT. It yields the protein CASSTGTGDTGELFF.

This clonotype was counted many times. The chain links TRBV7-2 to TRBJ2-3; 7 bases agree with TRBD2. V shed 1 base, J shed 2 bases, and the junction held 0 bases outside the gene matches. The CDR3 is 14 amino acids. CDR1 is SGHTA, CDR2 FQGNSA, per germline. CDR3 sequence (DNA): TGTGCCAGCAGCTTAGGGGACTACACAGATACGCAGTATTTT. It yields the protein CASSLGDYTDTQYF.

The rearrangement links TRBV24-1 to TRBJ1-1; tentative D call: TRBD1 (6 bases). The CDR3 has 12 residues. With 4 bases removed from V and 8 bases from J, the gap between germline ends came to 10 bases. CDR1 is KGHDR, CDR2 SFDVKD, per germline. Here the CDR3 reads CATSDSDREAFF. The DNA for the CDR3 is TGTGCCACCAGTGACTCTGACAGGGAAGCTTTCTTT.

In its sample, this clonotype was seen a few times. The chain couples TRBV24-1 to TRBJ1-5, with 8 bases fitting TRBD1. This CDR3 contains 14 residues. The V gene's germline CDR1 is KGHDR and CDR2 SFDVKD. The junction had 4 bases not matched to a gene; V was cut back by 9 bases and J by 1 base. In DNA, the CDR3 is TGTGCCACCCAGCCAGGGGGCAGCAATCAGCCCCAGCATTTT. Amino acids: CATQPGGSNQPQHF.

This sequence joins TRBV29-1 and TRBJ2-2; the match to TRBD1 covers 9 bases. This CDR3 is built from 11 residues. The V and J ends lost 3 bases and 13 bases, in that order; junction bases with no gene match: 3. Germline values: CDR1 SQVTM, CDR2 ANQGSEA. CDR3 coding DNA: TGCAGCGTTGAGGGACAGGGTGGGCTGTTTTTT. Its protein is CSVEGQGGLFF.

Notes on this clonotype: The conserved phenylalanine or tryptophan is not found at the CDR3 terminus, so this likely reflects a read error. The limits of the CDR3 on the DNA are not certain, so only TCRdb's listed CDR3 is given. The chain has TRBV7-9 and TRBJ1-2. The germline gives CDR1 SEHNR, CDR2 FQNEAQ (reference sequence). The CDR3 numbers 10 amino acids, ends counted. The CDR3 spells CASSLGWINL.

The chain joins TRBV7-3 to TRBJ2-6, with TRBD1 as a possible D gene (5 bases). CDR1 and CDR2 from the germline V gene are SGHTA and FQGTGA. Trimming stripped 5 bases from V and 4 bases from J, with 12 bases between. The CDR3 runs to 15 residues. The CDR3 sequence: CASSHLRVGANVLTF. The CDR3 DNA sequence: TGTGCCAGCAGCCACCTCAGGGTAGGGGCCAACGTCCTGACTTTC.

The CDR3 sequence: CASSLNPRGGGYTF. DNA of the CDR3: TGTGCCAGCAGCTTAAATCCCAGGGGGGGAGGCTACACCTTC. V and J are TRBV7-3 and TRBJ1-2; 7 positions match TRBD1. The CDR3 covers 14 residues. Germline V gives CDR1 SGHTA, CDR2 FQGTGA. The V segment lost 1 base and the J segment 8 bases; nucleotides outside the gene matches: 7. Filled out from reference TRBV7-3 and TRBJ1-2, the complete variable domain reads GAGVSQTPSNKVTEKGKYVELRCDPISGHTALYWYRQSLGQGPEFLIYFQGTGAADDSGLPNDRFFAVRPEGSVSTLKIQRTERGDSAVYLCASSLNPRGGGYTFGSGTRLTVV.

The rearrangement uses TRBV20-1 and TRBJ2-5; 8 bases agree with TRBD2. Looked up from germline, CDR1 is DFQATT and CDR2 is SNEGSKA (reference sequence). V trimming: 6 bases; J trimming: 1 base; junction bases outside the gene matches: 19. This CDR3 region has 18 residues. The CDR3 here is CSAQRIGRGAGSQETQYF. The DNA for the CDR3 is TGCAGTGCCCAGCGAATAGGGCGGGGGGCGGGGAGCCAAGAGACCCAGTACTTC.

The V call is TRBV4-2, the J call TRBJ1-2; 8 positions agree with TRBD1. CDR1 is LGHNA, CDR2 YNFKEQ, per germline. The trim removed 0 bases at V and 5 bases at J, leaving 17 bases unmatched. The CDR3 loop spans 19 amino acids. The CDR3 region has the DNA TGTGCCAGCAGCCAAGAAGGTAGGACAGGGAGAGAGTTGGCGTATGGCTACACCTTC. It specifies CASSQEGRTGRELAYGYTF.

The V call is TRBV5-1, the J call TRBJ1-5; 8 bases agree with TRBD1. Per the germline V gene, CDR1 is SGHRS and CDR2 is YFSETQ. The V gene end was trimmed by 4 bases and the J gene end by 1 base; junction bases not matched to a gene: 4. The CDR3 totals 15 residues. CDR3 sequence reads: CASSPGDRSNQPQHF. The CDR3, as DNA: TGCGCCAGCAGCCCCGGGGACAGGAGCAATCAGCCCCAGCATTTT.

V and J are TRBV2 and TRBJ1-6; D perhaps matches TRBD1 (5 bases). Trimming removed 6 bases from V and 7 bases from J, with 16 bases in between. The CDR3 extends over 15 amino acids. In germline, CDR1 is SNHLY, CDR2 FYNNEI. Here the CDR3 DNA reads TGTGCCAGCAGATCGGGACCCGGGCGGAATTCACCCCTCCACTTT. Translation: CASRSGPGRNSPLHF.

This clonotype was seen a handful of times. The chain couples TRBV7-8 to TRBJ2-5, with D unresolved. Trimming shortened V by 5 bases and J by 5 bases, and 24 bases separated the two germline ends. The germline V gene encodes CDR1 SGHVS and CDR2 FQNEAQ. The CDR3 totals 17 residues. The chain's CDR3 is CASSPVWGRRPTETQYF. The CDR3 DNA follows: TGTGCCAGCAGCCCCGTGTGGGGTCGGCGGCCGACGGAGACCCAGTACTTC.

A remark on this clonotype: In this CDR3 the conserved last residue, phenylalanine or tryptophan, is missing, so a read error is likely. The DNA is omitted, as the CDR3 cannot be located on it reliably, and the CDR3 follows TCRdb's listing. This sequence joins TRBV7-9 and TRBJ2-5; the D call of TRBD1 is as the table states it, not checked on the DNA. Germline-derived CDR1 and CDR2 are SEHNR and FQNEAQ (reference sequence). The length of the CDR3 is 8 amino acids, counting both ends. CDR3 sequence: CASSFGGQ.